This TCR beta chain was recorded in a study of T cells in Graves' hyperthyroidism and ophthalmopathy. The germline CDR1 and CDR2 sequences are SGHTA and FQGNSA. V trimming: 5 bases; J trimming: 8 bases; junction bases outside the gene matches: 8. The CDR3 sequence is 15 residues long. Researchers amplified the TCR beta CDR3 regions from RNA transcripts. TCR CDR3 regions were first amplified by RT-PCR with HTBI primers. TCRdb re-derived calls from the multiplex PCR reads in MiXCR, one entry per CDR3 protein. Of approximately 400,000 distinct CDR3 sequences listed, around 14% are singletons. This TCR was sampled from a woman aged 30 to 39 with Graves' hyperthyroidism. Sequencing used blood. The rearrangement joins TRBV7-2 to TRBJ2-1; 11 bases line up with TRBD2. The CDR3 region is CASSLSGRVGDEQFF. The DNA for the CDR3 is TGTGCCAGCAGCCTTAGCGGGAGGGTTGGGGATGAGCAGTTCTTC.